This TCR beta chain originates from a study of T cells in Graves' hyperthyroidism and ophthalmopathy. On the study more broadly: The initial diagnosis was the point when peripheral blood was collected, ahead of any treatment.

This CDR3 spans 14 amino acids. Per the germline V gene, CDR1 is MDHEN and CDR2 is SYDVKM. Deletions cut 3 bases from V and 0 bases from J, with 8 bases between. Overall study results and limits: Blood samples included most of the expanded thyroid clonotypes exceeding 0.001. Ophthalmopathy prediction by the model preceded onset by a median roughly 6 months.

This clonotype has more than one count but fewer than ten. The target antigen is unknown. The investigators amplified TCR beta CDR3 regions from RNA transcripts. HTBI primers drove first-round RT-PCR of the TCR CDR3. TCRdb recomputed calls from the multiplex PCR reads with MiXCR, one row per CDR3 protein. The sample includes a few hundred thousand distinct CDR3 sequences, approximately 15% of them seen just once. Exclusion of a patient resulted from uncontrolled infection, other autoimmune disease, pregnancy or lactation. This clonotype was obtained from a woman aged 40 to 50 with Graves' ophthalmopathy. The rearrangement joins TRBV28 to TRBJ1-2; maybe TRBD1 (5 bases). The material sequenced was blood. DNA of the CDR3: TGTGCCAGCAGTTTGGGGGGTACTAACTATGGCTACACCTTC. Translated: CASSLGGTNYGYTF.